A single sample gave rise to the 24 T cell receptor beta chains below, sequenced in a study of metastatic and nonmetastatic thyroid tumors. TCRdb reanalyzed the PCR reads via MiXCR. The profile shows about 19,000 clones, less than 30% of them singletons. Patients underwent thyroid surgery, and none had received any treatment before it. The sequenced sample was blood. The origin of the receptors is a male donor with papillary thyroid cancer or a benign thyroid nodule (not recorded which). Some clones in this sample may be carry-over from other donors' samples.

The CDR3 sequence is CASSLAASGWSDTQYF. The CDR3 nucleotides are TGTGCCAGCAGCCTTGCGGCTAGCGGGTGGTCAGATACGCAGTATTTT. The V call is TRBV7-8, the J call TRBJ2-3; TRBD2 matches at 8 bases. CDR1 is SGHVS and CDR2 is FQNEAQ in the germline V gene. The CDR3 contains 16 residues. Germline trimming cut 5 bases from V and 4 bases from J; bases unmatched to any gene: 11.

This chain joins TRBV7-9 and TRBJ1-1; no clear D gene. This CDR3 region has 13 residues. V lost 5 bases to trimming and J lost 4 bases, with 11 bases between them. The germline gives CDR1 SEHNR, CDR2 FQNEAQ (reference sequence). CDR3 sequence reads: CASSHFQSTEAFF. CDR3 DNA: TGTGCCAGCAGCCACTTCCAATCCACTGAAGCTTTCTTT.

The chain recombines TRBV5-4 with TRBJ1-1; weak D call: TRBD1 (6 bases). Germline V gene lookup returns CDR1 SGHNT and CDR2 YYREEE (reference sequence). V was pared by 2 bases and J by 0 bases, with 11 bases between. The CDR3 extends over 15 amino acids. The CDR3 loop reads CASSFQGRMNTEAFF. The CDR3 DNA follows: TGTGCCAGCAGCTTCCAGGGGCGGATGAACACTGAAGCTTTCTTT.

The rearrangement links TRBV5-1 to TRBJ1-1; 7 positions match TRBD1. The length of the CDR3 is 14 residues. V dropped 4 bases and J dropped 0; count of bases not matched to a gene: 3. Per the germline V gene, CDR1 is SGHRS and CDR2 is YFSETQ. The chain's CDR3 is CASSAGQMNTEAFF. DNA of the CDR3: TGCGCCAGCAGCGCGGGACAGATGAACACTGAAGCTTTCTTT.

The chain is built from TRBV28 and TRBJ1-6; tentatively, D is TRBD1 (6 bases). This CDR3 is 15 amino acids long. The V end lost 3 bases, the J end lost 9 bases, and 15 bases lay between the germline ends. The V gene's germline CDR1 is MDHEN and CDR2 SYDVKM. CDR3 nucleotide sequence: TGTGCCAGCAGTTTGTCTCCAGGGGCGGGTTCACCCCTCCACTTT. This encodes CASSLSPGAGSPLHF.

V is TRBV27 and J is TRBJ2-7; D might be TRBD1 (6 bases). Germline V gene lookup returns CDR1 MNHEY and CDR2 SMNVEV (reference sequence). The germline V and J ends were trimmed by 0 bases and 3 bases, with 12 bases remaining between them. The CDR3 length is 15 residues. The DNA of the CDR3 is TGTGCCAGCAGTTTATCAGGGGGTAGGCTCTACGAGCAGTACTTC. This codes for CASSLSGGRLYEQYF.

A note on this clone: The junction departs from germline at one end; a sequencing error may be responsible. The CDR3, as DNA: TGTACCAGCAGCTTAACAGGGTTGGTATCCTACGAGCAGTACTTC. Residues: CTSSLTGLVSYEQYF. This chain connects TRBV5-5 to TRBJ2-7, with a tentative D call TRBD1 (6 bases). The CDR3 runs 15 residues. Germline CDR1 SGHKS, CDR2 YYEKEE (reference sequence).

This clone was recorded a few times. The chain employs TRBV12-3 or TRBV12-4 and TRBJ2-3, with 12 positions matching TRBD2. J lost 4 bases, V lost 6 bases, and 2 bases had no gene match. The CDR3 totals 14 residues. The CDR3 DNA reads TGTGCCAGCAGGGCTAGCGGGAGGGCAGATACGCAGTATTTT. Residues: CASRASGRADTQYF.

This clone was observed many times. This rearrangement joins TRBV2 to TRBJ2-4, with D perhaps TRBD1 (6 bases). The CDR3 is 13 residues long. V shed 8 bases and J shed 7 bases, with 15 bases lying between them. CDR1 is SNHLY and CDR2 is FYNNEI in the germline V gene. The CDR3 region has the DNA TGTGCCAGCGAACAGGGAGTTAGGAACATTCAGTACTTC. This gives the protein CASEQGVRNIQYF.

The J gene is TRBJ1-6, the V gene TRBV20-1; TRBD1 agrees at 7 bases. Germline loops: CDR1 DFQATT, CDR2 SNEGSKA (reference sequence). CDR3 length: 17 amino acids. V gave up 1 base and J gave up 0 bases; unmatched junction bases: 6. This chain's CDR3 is CSARGATGSSYNSPLHF. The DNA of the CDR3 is TGCAGTGCTAGAGGGGCGACAGGGAGCTCCTATAATTCACCCCTCCACTTT.

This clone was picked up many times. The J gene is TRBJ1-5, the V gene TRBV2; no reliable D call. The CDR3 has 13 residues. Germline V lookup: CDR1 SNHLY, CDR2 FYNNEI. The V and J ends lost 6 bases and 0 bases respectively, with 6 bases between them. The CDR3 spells CASSVYSNQPQHF. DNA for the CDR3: TGTGCCAGCAGCGTTTATAGCAATCAGCCCCAGCATTTT.

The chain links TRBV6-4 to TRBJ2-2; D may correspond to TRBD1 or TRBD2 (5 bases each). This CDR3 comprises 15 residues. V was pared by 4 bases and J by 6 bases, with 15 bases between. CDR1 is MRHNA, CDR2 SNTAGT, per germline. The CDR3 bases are TGTGCCAGCAGTGCCGCATCCGGGACGGCCGGGGAGCTGTTTTTT. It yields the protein CASSAASGTAGELFF.

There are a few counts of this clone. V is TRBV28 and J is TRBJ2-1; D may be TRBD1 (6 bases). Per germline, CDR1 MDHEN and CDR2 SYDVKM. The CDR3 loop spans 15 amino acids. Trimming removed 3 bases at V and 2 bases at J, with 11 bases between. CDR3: CASSLKWTAYNEQFF. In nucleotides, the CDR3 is TGTGCCAGCAGTTTGAAGTGGACAGCCTACAATGAGCAGTTCTTC.

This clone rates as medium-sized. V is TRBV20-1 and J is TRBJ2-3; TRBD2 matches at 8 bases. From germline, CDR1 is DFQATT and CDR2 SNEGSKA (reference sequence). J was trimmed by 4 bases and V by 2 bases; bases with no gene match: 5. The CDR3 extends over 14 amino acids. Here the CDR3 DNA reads TGCAGTGCTAGACCGGGACTAGTCCCAGATACGCAGTATTTT. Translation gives CSARPGLVPDTQYF.

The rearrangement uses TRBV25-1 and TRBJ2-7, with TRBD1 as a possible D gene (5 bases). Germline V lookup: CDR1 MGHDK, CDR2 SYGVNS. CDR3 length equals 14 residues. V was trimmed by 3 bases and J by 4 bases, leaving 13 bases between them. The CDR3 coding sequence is TGTGCCAGCAGTGATCCGCAGGGAAGATACGAGCAGTACTTC. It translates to CASSDPQGRYEQYF.

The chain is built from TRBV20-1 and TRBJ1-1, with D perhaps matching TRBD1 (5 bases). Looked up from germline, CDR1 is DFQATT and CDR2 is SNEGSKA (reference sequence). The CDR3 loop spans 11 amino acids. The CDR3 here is CRVGGTTEAFF. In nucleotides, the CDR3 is TGCAGGGTGGGGGGGACCACTGAAGCTTTCTTT.

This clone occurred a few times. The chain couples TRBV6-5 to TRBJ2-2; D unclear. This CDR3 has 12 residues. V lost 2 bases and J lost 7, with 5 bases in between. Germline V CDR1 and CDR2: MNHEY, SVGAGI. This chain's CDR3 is CASSYPGGELFF. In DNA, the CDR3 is TGTGCCAGCAGTTACCCGGGCGGGGAGCTGTTTTTT.

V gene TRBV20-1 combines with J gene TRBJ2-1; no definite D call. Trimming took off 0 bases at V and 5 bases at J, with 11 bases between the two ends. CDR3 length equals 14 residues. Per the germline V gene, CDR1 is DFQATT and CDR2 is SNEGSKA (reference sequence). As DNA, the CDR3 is TGCAGTGCTAGAGAGAGCCCCCATCACAATGAGCAGTTCTTC. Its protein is CSARESPHHNEQFF.

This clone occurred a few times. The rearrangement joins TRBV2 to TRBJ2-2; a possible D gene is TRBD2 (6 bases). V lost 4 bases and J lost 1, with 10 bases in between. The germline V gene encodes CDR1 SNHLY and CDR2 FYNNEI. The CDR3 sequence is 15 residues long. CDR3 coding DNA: TGTGCCAGCAGTGGGGTTAGCGGGAACACCGGGGAGCTGTTTTTT. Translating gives CASSGVSGNTGELFF.

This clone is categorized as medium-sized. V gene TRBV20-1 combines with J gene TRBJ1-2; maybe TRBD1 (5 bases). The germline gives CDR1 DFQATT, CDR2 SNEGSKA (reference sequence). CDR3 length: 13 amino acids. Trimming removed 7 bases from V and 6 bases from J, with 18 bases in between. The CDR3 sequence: CSVKFGAPDGYTF. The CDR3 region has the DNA TGCAGTGTGAAGTTTGGGGCTCCTGATGGCTACACCTTC.

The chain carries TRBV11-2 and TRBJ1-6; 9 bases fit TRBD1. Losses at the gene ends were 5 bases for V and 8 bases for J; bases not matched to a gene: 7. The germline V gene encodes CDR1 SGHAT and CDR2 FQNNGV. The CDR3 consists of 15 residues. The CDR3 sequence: CASSVSGQGYSPLHF. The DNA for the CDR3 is TGTGCCAGCAGCGTTTCGGGACAGGGATATTCACCCCTCCACTTT. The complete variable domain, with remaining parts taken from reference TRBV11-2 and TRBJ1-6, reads EAGVAQSPRYKIIEKRQSVAFWCNPISGHATLYWYQQILGQGPKLLIQFQNNGVVDDSQLPKDRFSAERLKGVDSTLKIQPAKLEDSAVYLCASSVSGQGYSPLHFGNGTRLTVT.

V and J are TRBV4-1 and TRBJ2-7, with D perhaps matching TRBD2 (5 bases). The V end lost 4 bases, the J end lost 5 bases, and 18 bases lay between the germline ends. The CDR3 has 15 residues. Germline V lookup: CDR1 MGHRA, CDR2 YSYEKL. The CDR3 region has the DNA TGCGCCAGCAGCCCCGGGGTGGCTGTAGGAGACGAGCAGTACTTC. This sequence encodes CASSPGVAVGDEQYF.

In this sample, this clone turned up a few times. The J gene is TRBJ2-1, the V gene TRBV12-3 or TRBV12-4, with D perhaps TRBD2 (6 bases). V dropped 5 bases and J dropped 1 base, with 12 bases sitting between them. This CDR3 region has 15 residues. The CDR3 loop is CASSPSVRSYNEQFF. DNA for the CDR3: TGTGCCAGCAGTCCTAGCGTTCGATCCTACAATGAGCAGTTCTTC.

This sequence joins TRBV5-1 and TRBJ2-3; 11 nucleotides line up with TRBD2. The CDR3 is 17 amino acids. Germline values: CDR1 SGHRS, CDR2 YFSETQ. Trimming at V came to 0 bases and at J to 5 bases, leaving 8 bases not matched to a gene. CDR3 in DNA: TGCGCCAGCAGCTTGGGCCTAGCGGGAGGTGGAGAAGATACGCAGTATTTT. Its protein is CASSLGLAGGGEDTQYF.